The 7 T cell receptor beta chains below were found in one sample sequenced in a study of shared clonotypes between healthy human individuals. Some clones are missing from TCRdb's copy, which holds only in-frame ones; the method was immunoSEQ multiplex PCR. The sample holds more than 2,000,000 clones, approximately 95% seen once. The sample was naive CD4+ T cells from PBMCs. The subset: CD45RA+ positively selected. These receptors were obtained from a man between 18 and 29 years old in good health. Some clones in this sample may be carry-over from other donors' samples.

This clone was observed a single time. CDR3 residues: CASSDGGYGYTF. As DNA, the CDR3 is TGTGCCAGCAGTGACGGGGGCTATGGCTACACCTTC. The chain has TRBV6-4 and TRBJ1-2; D is possibly TRBD1 (5 bases). The CDR3 extends over 12 amino acids. CDR1 and CDR2 from the germline V gene are MRHNA and SNTAGT. The germline V and J ends were trimmed by 2 bases and 4 bases, with 5 bases remaining between them.

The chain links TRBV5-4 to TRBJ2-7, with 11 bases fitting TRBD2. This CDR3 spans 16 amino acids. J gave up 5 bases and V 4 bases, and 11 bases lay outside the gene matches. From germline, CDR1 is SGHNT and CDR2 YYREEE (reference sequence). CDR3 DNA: TGTGCCAGCAGCGCCGGGACTAGCGGTGTTCAAGACGAGCAGTACTTC. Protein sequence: CASSAGTSGVQDEQYF.

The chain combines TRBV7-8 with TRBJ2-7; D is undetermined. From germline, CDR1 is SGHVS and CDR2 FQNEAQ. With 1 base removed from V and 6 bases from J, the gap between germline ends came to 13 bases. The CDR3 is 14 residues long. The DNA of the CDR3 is TGTGCCAGCAGCTTAGTTCGGGCTCCAGCCGAGCAGTACTTC. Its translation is CASSLVRAPAEQYF.

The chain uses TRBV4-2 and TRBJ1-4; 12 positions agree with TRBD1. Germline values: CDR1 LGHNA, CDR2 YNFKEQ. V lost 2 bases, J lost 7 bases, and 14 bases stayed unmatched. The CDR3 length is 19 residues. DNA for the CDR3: TGTGCCAGCAGCCAATCTCCGGCGGGACAGGGGGCAGGGAGTGAAAAACTGTTTTTT. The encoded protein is CASSQSPAGQGAGSEKLFF.

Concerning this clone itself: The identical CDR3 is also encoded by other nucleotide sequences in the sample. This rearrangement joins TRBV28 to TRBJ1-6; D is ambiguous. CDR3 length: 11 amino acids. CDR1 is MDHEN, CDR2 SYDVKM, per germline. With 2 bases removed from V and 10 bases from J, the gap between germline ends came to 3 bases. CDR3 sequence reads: CASSLKSPLHF. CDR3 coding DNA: TGTGCCAGCAGTTTAAAGTCACCCCTCCACTTT. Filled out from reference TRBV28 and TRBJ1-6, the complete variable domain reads DVKVTQSSRYLVKRTGEKVFLECVQDMDHENMFWYRQDPGLGLRLIYFSYDVKMKEKGDIPEGYSVSREKKERFSLILESASTNQTSMYLCASSLKSPLHFGNGTRLTVT.

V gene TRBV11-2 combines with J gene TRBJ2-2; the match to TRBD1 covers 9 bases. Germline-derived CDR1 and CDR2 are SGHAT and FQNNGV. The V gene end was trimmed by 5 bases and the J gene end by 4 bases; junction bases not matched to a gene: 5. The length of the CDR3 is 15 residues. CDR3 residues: CASSPTGGTTGELFF. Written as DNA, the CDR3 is TGTGCCAGCAGCCCGACAGGGGGGACCACCGGGGAGCTGTTTTTT.

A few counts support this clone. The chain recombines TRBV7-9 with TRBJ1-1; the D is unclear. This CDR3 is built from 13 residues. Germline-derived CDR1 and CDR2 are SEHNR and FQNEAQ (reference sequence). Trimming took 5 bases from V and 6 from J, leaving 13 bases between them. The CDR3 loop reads CASSAYTVAEAFF. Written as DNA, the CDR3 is TGTGCCAGCAGCGCATACACAGTCGCTGAAGCTTTCTTT. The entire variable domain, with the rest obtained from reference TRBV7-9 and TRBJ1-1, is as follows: DTGVSQNPRHKITKRGQNVTFRCDPISEHNRLYWYRQTLGQGPEFLTYFQNEAQLEKSRLLSDRFSAERPKGSFSTLEIQRTEQGDSAMYLCASSAYTVAEAFFGQGTRLTVV.